Sequencing of this T cell receptor beta chain was carried out in a study of T-cell reconstitution after alpha-beta-depleted transplantation in children. This clonotype was seen a handful of times. The TCRbeta library was prepared with unique molecular identifiers. TCRdb fed the PCR reads into MiXCR, producing one record per CDR3 protein. The sample carries hundreds of thousands of distinct CDR3 sequences, 15% to 20% recorded once. Germline loops: CDR1 SGHDT, CDR2 YYEEEE. This CDR3 is 14 amino acids long. Trimming removed 0 bases from V and 2 bases from J, with 8 bases in between. V gene TRBV5-6 combines with J gene TRBJ2-5; D is ambiguous. This TCR came from a human donor who donated a stem cell graft to a child with acute myeloid leukemia. Sequencing used PBMCs from the stem cell graft donor, obtained from the stem cell graft. The CDR3: CASSLASFQETQYF. The CDR3 DNA sequence: TGTGCCAGCAGCTTGGCCTCCTTTCAAGAGACCCAGTACTTC.